This TCR beta chain was recovered during a study of Tregs in tolerant kidney transplant recipients. Overall study results and limits: Donor-specific Treg expansion exceeded global Treg expansion in tolerant patients, suggesting antigen drive. This study did not directly address biological reproducibility. The most relevant donor-specific Treg TCRbeta repertoire apparently came from expansion with activated donor B cells.

The nonmyeloablative bone marrow transplants came from related graft donors, with transient mixed chimerism. Unstimulated Tregs (CD4+CD25+CD127-) and CD4+CD25- non-Tregs were sorted from PBMCs. Notes on this clone: Its antigen is undetermined.

Sequencing used immunoSEQ multiplex PCR; TCRdb keeps in-frame clones, though not all of them. The sample contains 50,000 or so clones, roughly 89% of which appear only once. The CDR3 runs to 14 residues. Trimming removed 1 base at V and 0 bases at J, with 7 bases between. The germline V gene encodes CDR1 SGHAT and CDR2 FQNNGV. The receptor comes from a human patient who received a combined kidney and bone marrow transplant. The T cells may come from the graft donor. The chain uses TRBV11-2 and TRBJ2-7; D gene uncertain. The starting material was CD8+ T cells from blood (PBMCs), obtained 12 months after the transplant. The CDR3 reads CASSLALGSYEQYF. Written as DNA, the CDR3 is TGTGCCAGCAGCTTAGCCCTAGGCTCCTACGAGCAGTACTTC.